Listed below are T cell receptor beta chains from one sample, sequenced in a study of blood T cell repertoires in COVID-19. Method: immunoSEQ multiplex PCR; TCRdb's copy keeps in-frame clones and lacks some. The table includes fewer than 25,000 clones, about 90% detected once. Source material: peripheral blood. The receptors were gathered from a woman in her 70s with active COVID-19. CDR3s include the opening cysteine and the closing phenylalanine or tryptophan. The D gene is left open where the match is weak. Clone size is stated in some rows and not others, as once, few, many or a class when expanded.

TRBJ2-5	TRBV19	TRBD2	.	CASSIGTSGKTQYF	TGTGCCAGTAGTATCGGTACTAGCGGAAAGACCCAGTACTTC
TRBJ2-5	TRBV6-2/TRBV6-3	TRBD1	.	CASSIQTGTGAETQYF	TGTGCCAGCAGCATACAAACCGGGACAGGCGCAGAGACCCAGTACTTC
TRBJ1-4	TRBV6-5	.	.	CASSYSRKKLFF	TGTGCCAGCAGTTACTCGAGGAAAAAACTGTTTTTT
TRBJ2-3	TRBV4-3	TRBD2	.	CASSQATSGNSRDTQYF	TGCGCCAGCAGCCAAGCTACTAGCGGGAACTCACGGGATACGCAGTATTTT
TRBJ2-3	TRBV6-5	TRBD2	.	CASSSVLAGGRDTQYF	TGTGCCAGCAGTTCCGTACTAGCGGGAGGAAGGGATACGCAGTATTTT
TRBJ1-5	TRBV3-1/TRBV3-2	.	.	CASSQAQANQPQHF	TGTGCCAGCAGCCAAGCGCAGGCAAATCAGCCCCAGCATTTT
TRBJ2-4	TRBV9	.	.	CASSVEPRGIRGYGKNIQYF	TGTGCCAGCAGCGTAGAGCCCCGGGGTATTCGAGGTTATGGCAAAAACATTCAGTACTTC
TRBJ1-2	TRBV10-3	.	once	CAITQSEGYGYTF	TGTGCCATCACTCAGTCGGAGGGCTATGGCTACACCTTC
TRBJ2-7	TRBV30	.	.	CAWTEKNLNEQYF	TGTGCCTGGACGGAGAAAAACTTGAACGAGCAGTACTTC
TRBJ2-1	TRBV14	TRBD2	.	CASSPFGLAGYNEQFF	TGTGCCAGCAGCCCGTTCGGACTAGCGGGGTACAATGAGCAGTTCTTC
TRBJ1-2	TRBV5-1	.	.	CASSLEPSNYGYTF	TGCGCCAGCAGCTTGGAACCCAGTAACTATGGCTACACCTTC
TRBJ2-6	TRBV3-1/TRBV3-2	.	.	CASSFRTGANVLTF	TGTGCCAGCAGCTTTCGTACTGGGGCCAACGTCCTGACTTTC
TRBJ2-1	TRBV19	TRBD2	.	CASSIVLGGRPFSYNEQFF	TGTGCCAGTAGTATAGTCTTAGGCGGGAGGCCCTTCTCCTACAATGAGCAGTTCTTC
TRBJ2-6	TRBV2	TRBD1	.	CASSGQGTAGANVLTF	TGTGCCAGCAGCGGACAGGGGACGGCTGGGGCCAACGTCCTGACTTTC
TRBJ1-1	TRBV25-1	TRBD1	.	CASSDPGTGLTEAFF	TGTGCCAGCAGTGACCCCGGGACAGGGTTGACTGAAGCTTTCTTT
TRBJ2-7	TRBV5-1	.	.	CASSLETGGEQYF	TGCGCCAGCAGCCTCGAGACAGGAGGAGAGCAGTACTTC
TRBJ2-1	TRBV3-1/TRBV3-2	.	.	CATKESASSYNEQFF	TGTGCCACCAAAGAGAGCGCAAGCTCCTACAATGAGCAGTTCTTC
TRBJ1-2	TRBV4-1	.	.	CASSQEGAAYGYTF	TGCGCCAGCAGCCAAGAGGGGGCGGCCTATGGCTACACCTTC
TRBJ2-1	TRBV10-3	TRBD2	.	CAITQIRTSGRAGNEQFF	TGTGCCATCACCCAGATCCGGACTAGCGGGAGGGCCGGAAATGAGCAGTTCTTC
TRBJ2-7	TRBV15	TRBD1	.	CATSRDRGRYEQYF	TGTGCCACCAGCAGGGACAGGGGCCGATACGAGCAGTACTTC
TRBJ2-7	TRBV18	TRBD1	.	CASSLNMDRGLYEQYF	TGTGCCAGCTCACTAAATATGGACAGGGGATTGTACGAGCAGTACTTC
TRBJ2-2	TRBV28	.	.	CASSLRTGELFF	TGTGCCAGCAGTTTACGGACCGGGGAGCTGTTTTTT
TRBJ2-3	TRBV7-2	TRBD2	.	CASSLGAGGDTQYF	TGTGCCAGCAGCTTAGGCGCCGGGGGGGATACGCAGTATTTT
TRBJ1-5	TRBV19	.	.	CASSPPGGYSNQPQHF	TGTGCCAGTAGCCCCCCGGGGGGTTATAGCAATCAGCCCCAGCATTTT
TRBJ1-3	TRBV28	.	.	CASRDRHIGNTIYF	TGTGCCAGCAGAGATCGTCACATCGGAAACACCATATATTTT
TRBJ2-1	TRBV7-6	.	once	CASTDSSYNEQFF	TGTGCCAGCACCGACAGCTCCTACAATGAGCAGTTCTTC
TRBJ1-5	TRBV6-6	.	.	CASSSGLNQPQHF	TGTGCCAGCAGTTCCGGACTAAATCAGCCCCAGCATTTT
TRBJ2-7	TRBV6-2/TRBV6-3	TRBD2	.	CASSSPGGSYEQYF	TGTGCCAGCAGTTCCCCGGGGGGATCCTACGAGCAGTACTTC
TRBJ2-3	TRBV7-2	TRBD2	once	CASSLGGRAIDTQYF	TGTGCCAGCAGCTTAGGCGGGAGGGCAATAGATACGCAGTATTTT
TRBJ2-7	TRBV10-2	.	.	CASSVLAGTSSYEQYF	TGCGCCAGCAGTGTTCTAGCCGGGACAAGCTCCTACGAGCAGTACTTC
TRBJ2-1	TRBV11-3	TRBD2	.	CASSHGLAGKNDEQFF	TGTGCCAGCAGCCACGGACTAGCGGGAAAGAACGATGAGCAGTTCTTC
TRBJ1-2	TRBV20-1	TRBD1	.	CSASLGQSNYGYTF	TGCAGTGCTAGTTTGGGACAGTCTAACTATGGCTACACCTTC
TRBJ1-3	TRBV18	.	once	CASSPQGVPGNTIYF	TGTGCCAGCTCACCACAGGGGGTACCTGGAAACACCATATATTTT
TRBJ2-3	TRBV5-4	TRBD2	.	CASRRGGLAGVLADTQYF	TGTGCCAGCAGGCGGGGGGGTTTAGCGGGAGTATTAGCAGATACGCAGTATTTT
TRBJ1-2	TRBV6-5	TRBD1	.	CASSWTGNYGYTF	TGTGCCAGCAGCTGGACAGGAAACTATGGCTACACCTTC
TRBJ1-2	TRBV13	.	.	CASSLEGGVGGYTF	TGTGCCAGCAGCTTAGAGGGCGGGGTTGGTGGCTACACCTTC
TRBJ2-1	TRBV10-3	.	.	CAISEPQGLNNEQFF	TGTGCCATCAGTGAGCCCCAGGGGCTTAACAATGAGCAGTTCTTC
TRBJ2-3	TRBV9	.	.	CASSAPGVYSTDTQYF	TGTGCCAGCAGCGCCCCGGGGGTTTATAGCACAGATACGCAGTATTTT
TRBJ1-4	TRBV3-1/TRBV3-2	TRBD1	.	CASSLDRVGLKLFF	TGTGCCAGCAGTTTGGACAGGGTAGGATTGAAACTGTTTTTT
TRBJ1-1	TRBV6-6	.	once	CASSLGGGTTEAFF	TGTGCCAGCAGCTTAGGGGGGGGGACAACTGAAGCTTTCTTT
TRBJ1-5	TRBV5-1	.	.	CASSLLGAPLQPQHF	TGCGCCAGCAGCTTGCTAGGGGCCCCTCTTCAGCCCCAGCATTTT
TRBJ1-4	TRBV7-2	.	.	CASSLSRDEKLFF	TGTGCCAGCAGCTTATCCCGCGATGAAAAACTGTTTTTT
TRBJ1-1	TRBV6-5	.	.	CASRGHQNTEAFF	TGTGCCAGCCGGGGACACCAGAACACTGAAGCTTTCTTT
TRBJ1-4	TRBV6-5	.	.	CASSYDRFGEKLFF	TGTGCCAGCAGTTACGACAGGTTCGGGGAAAAACTGTTTTTT
TRBJ2-7	TRBV6-5	TRBD1	.	CASGNTGADEQYF	TGTGCCAGCGGAAATACAGGGGCCGACGAGCAGTACTTC
TRBJ2-1	TRBV5-4	.	.	CASSPGRMAYNEQFF	TGTGCCAGCAGCCCAGGAAGGATGGCCTACAATGAGCAGTTCTTC
TRBJ2-3	TRBV6-5	.	.	CASRGRVSTDTQYF	TGTGCCAGCAGAGGCAGGGTTAGCACAGATACGCAGTATTTT
TRBJ2-1	TRBV7-2	.	.	CASSFGLASNEQFF	TGTGCCAGCAGCTTTGGCTTAGCAAGCAATGAGCAGTTCTTC
TRBJ1-2	TRBV19	.	.	CASSPSSNYGYTF	TGTGCCAGTAGTCCGTCGAGTAACTATGGCTACACCTTC
TRBJ2-7	TRBV7-6	.	.	CASSLGTGKTSYEQYF	TGTGCCAGCAGCTTAGGAACAGGGAAAACCTCCTACGAGCAGTACTTC